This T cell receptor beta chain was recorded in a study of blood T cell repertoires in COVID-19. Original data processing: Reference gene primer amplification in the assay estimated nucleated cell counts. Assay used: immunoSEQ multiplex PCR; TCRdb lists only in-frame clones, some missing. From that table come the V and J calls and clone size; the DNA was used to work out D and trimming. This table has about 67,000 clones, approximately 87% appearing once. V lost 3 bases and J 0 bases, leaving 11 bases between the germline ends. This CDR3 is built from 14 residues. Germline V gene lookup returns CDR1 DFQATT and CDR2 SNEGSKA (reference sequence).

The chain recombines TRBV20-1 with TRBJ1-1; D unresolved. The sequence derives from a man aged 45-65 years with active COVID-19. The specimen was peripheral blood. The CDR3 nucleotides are TGCAGTGCTAGTTATCAGTTCTTGAACACTGAAGCTTTCTTT. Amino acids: CSASYQFLNTEAFF.